Listed below are T cell receptor beta chains from one sample, sequenced in a study of blood T cell repertoires in COVID-19. Repertoires were generated with immunoSEQ multiplex PCR, while TCRdb's copy carries only in-frame clones and drops some. The data contain some 200,000 clones, 70% to 90% of them seen just once; the ten biggest clones take up roughly 2.5%. The specimen was peripheral blood. The receptors were gathered from a man aged 35 to 55 with active or convalescent COVID-19. Each CDR3 is given with its conserved first and last residue.

j_call v_call cdr3_aa
TRBJ1-2 TRBV4-2 CASSQVQGQGDGYTF
TRBJ1-1 TRBV12-3/TRBV12-4 CASSRTANTEAFF
TRBJ2-1 TRBV2 CASRATSGGQYNEQFF
TRBJ1-2 TRBV28 CASSLGQNYGYTF
TRBJ2-5 TRBV3-1/TRBV3-2 CASSQAGDWEETQYF
TRBJ2-5 TRBV18 CASSPWAEQETQYF
TRBJ2-7 TRBV20-1 CSASLNRGSGGAREQYF
TRBJ2-1 TRBV5-6 CASSLVGGAEQFF
TRBJ2-3 TRBV29-1 CSGTSASTDTQYF
TRBJ2-7 TRBV12-3/TRBV12-4 CASSPGQYEQYF
TRBJ1-2 TRBV30 CARGEGWYGYTF
TRBJ2-5 TRBV9 CASSVGDFQETQYF
TRBJ1-3 TRBV6-1 CASSDGGRLDFFSGNTIYF
TRBJ2-3 TRBV11-3 CASSTGVITDTQYF
TRBJ1-2 TRBV9 CASSQGQGDGYTF
TRBJ2-7 TRBV6-7 CASSYLRTGLEQYF
TRBJ2-7 TRBV15 CATSRDRGGTFSSYEQYF
TRBJ1-2 TRBV18 CASSWTGLDYTF
TRBJ2-3 TRBV24-1 CATSAPTGRSTDTQYF
TRBJ1-4 TRBV2 CASKEERSEKLFF
TRBJ1-6 TRBV28 CASSSSGETYNSPLHF
TRBJ1-5 TRBV2 CASSEIAGRRHF
TRBJ1-1 TRBV5-6 CASSVRGGNTEAFF
TRBJ1-4 TRBV18 CASSPIADATNEKLFF
TRBJ2-5 TRBV12-3/TRBV12-4 CASSSSGTQYF
TRBJ1-2 TRBV5-4 CASSLVSRGTYGYTF
TRBJ1-6 TRBV5-6 CASRRSYNSPLHF
TRBJ1-6 TRBV6-6 CASSLKGQGNSPLHF
TRBJ1-2 TRBV19 CASSIDPRTWGYTF
TRBJ2-1 TRBV18 CASCPGGGYNEQFF
TRBJ1-2 TRBV24-1 CATSITGTYGYTF
TRBJ2-1 TRBV11-2 CASSLPGTSGGRDYNEQFF
TRBJ2-5 TRBV2 CASSPGTSSRETQYF
TRBJ2-2 TRBV3-1/TRBV3-2 CASSLGLAGSTGELFF
TRBJ1-4 TRBV13 CASGVLGQGNEKLFF
TRBJ1-6 TRBV28 CASSFLGDNSPLHF
TRBJ2-1 TRBV7-2 CASSLDKLSGGNNEQFF
TRBJ2-5 TRBV24-1 CATSGGETQYF
TRBJ2-7 TRBV30 CAWNPSGVRYEQYF
TRBJ1-1 TRBV2 CASSEAGQGVTEAFF
TRBJ2-1 TRBV2 CASTPTNPSSYNEQFF
TRBJ1-1 TRBV20-1 CSASVGGKYTEAFF
TRBJ1-1 TRBV12-3/TRBV12-4 CASSFSGRTEAFF
TRBJ1-6 TRBV5-1 CASSLGYRDTGNSPLHF
TRBJ1-2 TRBV27 CASSLRGGSGGYTF
TRBJ1-1 TRBV12-3/TRBV12-4 CASSIDRNTEAFF
TRBJ2-7 TRBV6-5 CASSSRTEGEQYF
TRBJ1-1 TRBV5-8 CASSLLGASGTEAFF
TRBJ1-5 TRBV2 CASSSRTGNQPQHF
TRBJ1-1 TRBV3-1/TRBV3-2 CASSPTSLGQGNTEAFF
TRBJ2-5 TRBV12-3/TRBV12-4 CASSDSQQETQYF
TRBJ2-7 TRBV5-1 CASSLTGTGTNEQYF
TRBJ1-6 TRBV12-5 CASKGHRYNSPLHF
TRBJ1-6 TRBV28 CASSTLSDYNSPLHF
TRBJ1-6 TRBV6-1 CASSELGTVPISYNSPLHF
TRBJ2-3 TRBV10-1 CASSSGQGPTDTQYF
TRBJ1-1 TRBV24-1 CATRKQGATGDTEAFF